One sample yielded the 22 T cell receptor beta chains listed below, sequenced in a study of CD8 T cells in ankylosing spondylitis. TCRdb fed the 5' RACE reads into MiXCR, producing one record per CDR3 protein. This sample yields some 300,000 distinct CDR3 sequences, of which around 20% are seen a single time; 3% to 4% belongs to the top ten. Sequenced: blood, either unsorted or a sorted T cell fraction (not recorded which). Every receptor here comes from a female donor with ankylosing spondylitis or in good health (not recorded which).

This clonotype was seen at least ten times. The chain combines TRBV19 with TRBJ2-1; 11 nucleotides agree with TRBD2. Germline CDR1 and CDR2: LNHDA and SQIVND (reference sequence). J lost 4 bases, V lost 5 bases, and 7 bases had no gene match. CDR3 length equals 16 residues. As DNA, the CDR3 is TGTGCCAGTAGTGCCCTAGCGGGAGGTTTTTACAATGAGCAGTTCTTC. It is translated as CASSALAGGFYNEQFF.

In this sample, this clonotype turned up a few times. V usage is TRBV20-1 and J usage is TRBJ1-4, with D hard to call. CDR1 and CDR2 from the germline V gene are DFQATT and SNEGSKA (reference sequence). The CDR3 sequence is 12 residues long. V was cut by 6 bases and J by 3 bases, with 8 bases left in between. This chain's CDR3 is CSADKANEKLFF. The CDR3 bases are TGCAGTGCCGACAAAGCTAATGAAAAACTGTTTTTT.

The rearrangement uses TRBV6-2 or TRBV6-3 and TRBJ2-3; tentatively, D is TRBD1 (5 bases). Germline CDR1 MNHEY, CDR2 SVGEGT. Between the trimmed V and J ends, which lost 6 bases and 5 bases, there was a span of 21 bases. This CDR3 is 16 amino acids long. The CDR3, as DNA: TGTGCCAGCAGACGATCCGGACCCTCAAGGGGAGATACGCAGTATTTT. Translating it yields CASRRSGPSRGDTQYF.

Ten or more counts support this clonotype. The chain employs TRBV4-3 and TRBJ2-1; D is uncertain. The V end lost 3 bases, the J end lost 9 bases, and 12 bases lay between the germline ends. Germline loops: CDR1 LGHNA, CDR2 YSLEER. This CDR3 spans 13 amino acids. CDR3 amino acids: CASSQVLAGEQFF. The CDR3 DNA reads TGCGCCAGCAGCCAGGTTCTCGCCGGTGAGCAGTTCTTC.

The chain uses TRBV12-3 or TRBV12-4 and TRBJ2-5; a weak D match, TRBD2 (7 bases). V was cut by 7 bases and J by 5 bases, with 14 bases left in between. The length of the CDR3 is 13 residues. The DNA for the CDR3 is TGTGCCAGCAAAAGGGGGGGCTCGGAGACCCAGTACTTC. Its protein is CASKRGGSETQYF.

This rearrangement joins TRBV12-3 or TRBV12-4 to TRBJ2-3; the D is unclear. V lost 4 bases and J lost 10, with 12 bases in between. The CDR3 contains 12 residues. This chain's CDR3 is CASSSSAWAQYF. Here the CDR3 DNA reads TGTGCCAGCAGTTCCTCAGCCTGGGCGCAGTATTTT.

The chain has TRBV4-2 and TRBJ2-1, with 10 bases lining up with TRBD2. Trimming removed 5 bases from V and 5 bases from J; junction bases left unmatched: 6. The germline CDR1 and CDR2 sequences are LGHNA and YNFKEQ. The CDR3 loop spans 15 amino acids. The chain's CDR3 is CASSLAGGLNNEQFF. The CDR3 DNA is TGTGCCAGCAGCTTAGCGGGAGGACTGAACAATGAGCAGTTCTTC.

The gene calls are TRBV28 and TRBJ1-6; 11 bases are a match to TRBD1. The CDR3 spans 16 residues. The J segment lost 11 bases and the V segment lost 7 bases, leaving 13 bases of the junction unmatched. Germline CDR1 MDHEN, CDR2 SYDVKM. CDR3 in amino acids: CASISAGQGVTAPLHF. The CDR3 nucleotides read TGTGCCAGCATATCGGCGGGACAGGGGGTAACGGCACCCCTCCACTTT.

The rearrangement joins TRBV27 to TRBJ1-4; no clear D gene. Between the trimmed V and J ends, which lost 6 bases and 3 bases, there was a span of 11 bases. Germline V gene data show CDR1 as MNHEY and CDR2 as SMNVEV (reference sequence). The CDR3 loop spans 14 amino acids. CDR3 in amino acids: CASSSLAANEKLFF. The CDR3 region has the DNA TGTGCCAGCAGCTCCCTTGCAGCTAATGAAAAACTGTTTTTT.

The rearrangement uses TRBV5-4 and TRBJ2-3; weak D call: TRBD2 (6 bases). This CDR3 has 14 amino acids. CDR1 is SGHNT and CDR2 is YYREEE in the germline V gene (reference sequence). The germline V and J ends were trimmed by 4 bases and 3 bases, with 12 bases remaining between them. CDR3 sequence reads: CASSNQGGTDTQYF. Written as DNA, the CDR3 is TGTGCCAGCAGCAACCAGGGAGGAACAGATACGCAGTATTTT.

The rearrangement joins TRBV7-9 to TRBJ1-2; a weak D match, TRBD1 (6 bases). CDR1 is SEHNR, CDR2 FQNEAQ, per germline (reference sequence). CDR3 length: 15 residues. Between the trimmed V and J ends, which lost 5 bases and 5 bases, there was a span of 18 bases. This CDR3 is CASSPRTASGYGYTF. CDR3 DNA sequence: TGTGCCAGCAGCCCCCGGACAGCAAGTGGGTATGGCTACACCTTC.

This clonotype was recorded many times. V gene TRBV28 combines with J gene TRBJ2-1; TRBD2 matches 7 bases. Germline V gene sequence: CDR1 MDHEN, CDR2 SYDVKM. The CDR3 runs to 13 residues. V lost 4 bases and J lost 14; bases outside the gene matches: 11. CDR3 in amino acids: CASSSVLAKKEFF. The CDR3 DNA reads as TGTGCCAGCAGTTCAGTACTAGCGAAGAAGGAGTTCTTC.

This clonotype showed up just a few times. This rearrangement joins TRBV12-3 or TRBV12-4 to TRBJ2-3; the D gene is possibly TRBD2 (5 bases). The CDR3 has 15 residues. V gave up 1 base and J gave up 1 base, with 9 bases separating them. CDR3 sequence: CASSLGNGGTDTQYF. CDR3 sequence (DNA): TGTGCCAGCAGTTTAGGTAACGGGGGCACAGATACGCAGTATTTT.

The V call is TRBV20-1, the J call TRBJ2-1; D not certain. V was shortened by 6 bases and J by 5 bases, with 11 bases between the two germline ends. CDR3 size: 12 residues. The germline gives CDR1 DFQATT, CDR2 SNEGSKA (reference sequence). The CDR3 region has the DNA TGCAGTGCCCAGGCGCTTAACAATGAGCAGTTCTTC. Translated, it gives CSAQALNNEQFF.

The rearrangement joins TRBV27 to TRBJ1-6; TRBD1 agrees at 7 bases. V lost 5 bases, J lost 7 bases, and 8 bases stayed unmatched. Germline V gene data show CDR1 as MNHEY and CDR2 as SMNVEV (reference sequence). The CDR3 extends over 15 amino acids. In DNA, the CDR3 is TGTGCCAGCAGTCCCCAGGGGACAGCGAATTCACCCCTCCACTTT. Amino acid sequence: CASSPQGTANSPLHF.

The chain is built from TRBV20-1 and TRBJ2-3, with D tentatively TRBD1 or TRBD2 (5 bases each). From germline, CDR1 is DFQATT and CDR2 SNEGSKA (reference sequence). The germline V and J ends were trimmed by 6 bases and 0 bases, with 19 bases remaining between them. CDR3 length equals 16 residues. The CDR3 nucleotides are TGCAGTGCCCCACGGGGCTCCGCTTCTAGCACAGATACGCAGTATTTT. As protein: CSAPRGSASSTDTQYF.

This clonotype was picked up a small number of times. The genes are TRBV10-3 and TRBJ2-1, with D perhaps TRBD2 (5 bases). The CDR3 length is 13 residues. The germline V gene encodes CDR1 ENHRY and CDR2 SYGVKD. The ends were cut back, 7 bases at V and 5 bases at J, with 12 bases in the middle. CDR3 nucleotides: TGTGCCATCAACTCTCTCGGGGACAATGAGCAGTTCTTC. This codes for CAINSLGDNEQFF.

This clonotype was picked up a small number of times. The rearrangement uses TRBV6-1 and TRBJ1-2; D may be TRBD1 (6 bases). The germline gives CDR1 MNHNS, CDR2 SASEGT. Trimming removed 6 bases at V and 6 bases at J, with 14 bases between. This CDR3 comprises 13 residues. CDR3 DNA sequence: TGTGCCAGCAGAAGGGGGGGACTTGATGGCTACACCTTC. It encodes CASRRGGLDGYTF.

This clonotype has only a few counts. The J gene is TRBJ1-2, the V gene TRBV10-3; D gene ambiguous. Germline lookup yields CDR1 ENHRY and CDR2 SYGVKD. V was cut by 0 bases and J by 7 bases, with 15 bases left in between. This CDR3 contains 15 residues. CDR3 in DNA: TGTGCCATCAGTGAGTCGTTAATCGGACCGGGTGGCTACACCTTC. Translating gives CAISESLIGPGGYTF.

V usage is TRBV9 and J usage is TRBJ2-1; D is undetermined. Germline CDR1 SGDLS, CDR2 YYNGEE. The V end was cut by 3 bases, the J end by 0 bases, with 10 bases between. There are 15 residues in the CDR3. Here the CDR3 reads CASSARTSSYNEQFF. CDR3 bases: TGTGCCAGCAGCGCCAGGACGAGCTCCTACAATGAGCAGTTCTTC.

The rearrangement uses TRBV6-2 or TRBV6-3 and TRBJ1-1, with D possibly matching TRBD1 (5 bases). This CDR3 region has 13 residues. Germline lookup yields CDR1 MNHEY and CDR2 SVGEGT. Trimming pared 7 bases from V and 1 base from J, leaving 10 bases between. The CDR3 bases are TGTGCCAGCAAGAGGGACGGGAACACTGAAGCTTTCTTT. Protein: CASKRDGNTEAFF.

CDR3 bases: TGTGCCATCGGTGGGGAGGCCAACGAGCAGTACTTC. Its protein is CAIGGEANEQYF. The chain links TRBV10-3 to TRBJ2-7, with D perhaps matching TRBD2 (6 bases). This CDR3 region has 12 residues. Looked up from germline, CDR1 is ENHRY and CDR2 is SYGVKD. With 8 bases removed from V and 5 bases from J, the gap between germline ends came to 13 bases.